Sequencing of this T cell receptor (beta chain) was carried out in a study of T cell clonality in common variable immunodeficiency. The CDR3 contains 14 residues. V lost 4 bases to trimming and J lost 3 bases, with 13 bases between them. Per germline, CDR1 PRHDT and CDR2 FYEKMQ (reference sequence). Sequenced by immunoSEQ multiplex PCR; TCRdb stores in-frame clones only, minus some. The record shows roughly 50,000 clones for this sample, with no singletons present. This clone was detected ten times or more. The sequenced fragment ends 3 residues before the CDR3 boundary, so the rest is inferred from the germline J gene.

The sequenced sample consisted of peripheral blood mononuclear cells. The receptor's source is a person aged 18 to 75 in good health. This chain uses TRBV13 with TRBJ2-7; D ambiguous. CDR3 loop: CASSSRPDNYEQYF. The covered CDR3 bases are TGTGCCAGCAGCTCGAGACCCGACAACTACGAG.